A single sample gave rise to the 6 T cell receptor beta chains below, sequenced in a study of post-analysis software for immune sequencing data. Notes on the study in general: When patients were compared with controls, four to six TRBV segments were more frequent, TRBV5-6, TRBV5-1 and TRBV20-1 among them.

The antigens these receptors bind are not known. The authors incorporated unique molecular identifiers into the TCR beta cDNA libraries. A single record per CDR3 protein comes from TCRdb applying MiXCR to the PCR reads. This sample has approximately 690,000 distinct CDR3 sequences, with around 60% found just once. Sequencing input: blood. The receptors were gathered from a girl aged 2-10 years with multiple sclerosis.

The rearrangement joins TRBV5-1 to TRBJ2-1; 12 bases are a match to TRBD2. This CDR3 is 17 amino acids long. The trim removed 4 bases at V and 3 bases at J, leaving 8 bases unmatched. Germline lookup yields CDR1 SGHRS and CDR2 YFSETQ. This CDR3 reads CASSPNLLAGGYNEQFF. CDR3 coding DNA: TGCGCCAGCAGCCCAAACTTACTAGCGGGAGGCTACAATGAGCAGTTCTTC.

This clonotype has just a few counts. J is TRBJ1-6 and V is TRBV6-4; D is ambiguous. With 8 bases removed from V and 10 bases from J, the gap between germline ends came to 15 bases. The CDR3 sequence is 13 residues long. Germline V lookup: CDR1 MRHNA, CDR2 SNTAGT. The DNA for the CDR3 is TGTGCCAGCTCCTTCCAGGAGGGCTCACCCCTCCACTTT. Its translation is CASSFQEGSPLHF.

The table lists this clonotype with a count of one. The chain joins TRBV11-2 to TRBJ2-6; D remains unclear. The CDR3 spans 19 residues. Trimming removed 0 bases at V and 1 base at J, with 16 bases between. Germline CDR1 reads SGHAT; CDR2 reads FQNNGV. The CDR3 DNA sequence: TGTGCCAGCAGCTTAGATCCCCCAGGCCAGTGGTCTGGGGCCAACGTCCTGACTTTC. Its protein product is CASSLDPPGQWSGANVLTF.

This clonotype was seen a handful of times. This chain joins TRBV5-1 and TRBJ2-7; 7 nucleotides match TRBD1. The CDR3 contains 14 residues. J gave up 0 bases and V 2 bases, and 2 bases lay outside the gene matches. The germline V gene encodes CDR1 SGHRS and CDR2 YFSETQ. The CDR3 sequence is CASSLQGYSYEQYF. The CDR3 DNA sequence: TGCGCCAGCAGCTTACAGGGGTACTCCTACGAGCAGTACTTC. Filled out from reference TRBV5-1 and TRBJ2-7, the complete variable domain reads KAGVTQTPRYLIKTRGQQVTLSCSPISGHRSVSWYQQTPGQGLQFLFEYFSETQRNKGNFPGRFSGRQFSNSRSEMNVSTLELGDSALYLCASSLQGYSYEQYFGPGTRLTVT.

The chain uses TRBV29-1 and TRBJ1-2; unclear D gene. Germline V gives CDR1 SQVTM, CDR2 ANQGSEA. This CDR3 region has 11 residues. V gave up 6 bases and J gave up 6 bases, with 11 bases separating them. CDR3 in amino acids: CSVRLGDGYTF. The DNA for the CDR3 is TGCAGCGTCCGACTAGGCGATGGCTACACCTTC. The complete variable domain, with remaining parts taken from reference TRBV29-1 and TRBJ1-2, reads SAVISQKPSRDICQRGTSLTIQCQVDSQVTMMFWYRQQPGQSLTLIATANQGSEATYESGFVIDKFPISRPNLTFSTLTVSNMSPEDSSIYLCSVRLGDGYTFGSGTRLTVV.

The CDR3 DNA is TGCGCCAGCAGCCTGGACAGGACCAATGAGCAGTTCTTC. Protein: CASSLDRTNEQFF. V is TRBV5-1 and J is TRBJ2-1, with TRBD1 matching 7 bases. Germline values: CDR1 SGHRS, CDR2 YFSETQ. The CDR3 is 13 amino acids. The junction had 4 bases not matched to a gene; V was cut back by 4 bases and J by 6 bases. The full variable domain, with the rest looked up from reference TRBV5-1 and TRBJ2-1, is KAGVTQTPRYLIKTRGQQVTLSCSPISGHRSVSWYQQTPGQGLQFLFEYFSETQRNKGNFPGRFSGRQFSNSRSEMNVSTLELGDSALYLCASSLDRTNEQFFGPGTRLTVL.